Presented here are 30 T cell receptor beta chains from one specimen sequenced in a study of identical twins. TCRdb called the 5' RACE reads again in MiXCR, with one record for every CDR3 protein. The table shows approximately 530,000 distinct CDR3 sequences, with approximately 20% occurring only once. This sample also belongs to another study, concerning yellow fever vaccine responses in identical twins.

Sequencing input: CD4+ T cells sorted from blood. The receptors were sampled from a woman aged 18-29 years in good health.

The chain combines TRBV5-5 with TRBJ2-1; 9 bases are shared with TRBD1. With 3 bases clipped from V and 7 bases from J, the junction kept 8 bases outside the gene matches. Germline CDR1 is SGHKS and CDR2 is YYEKEE (reference sequence). The CDR3 runs 15 residues. The CDR3 loop is CASSWGQGGVNEQFF. CDR3 DNA sequence: TGTGCCAGCAGCTGGGGACAGGGTGGGGTGAATGAGCAGTTCTTC.

The sample holds a few counts of this clonotype. The V call is TRBV27, the J call TRBJ2-7, with D hard to call. The CDR3 has 13 residues. Trimming removed 4 bases from V and 7 bases from J, with 14 bases in between. Germline values: CDR1 MNHEY, CDR2 SMNVEV (reference sequence). CDR3 in amino acids: CASSSRPGAEQYF. The CDR3 DNA follows: TGTGCCAGCAGTTCCCGCCCCGGCGCAGAGCAGTACTTC.

This chain joins TRBV5-1 and TRBJ2-3; possible D gene TRBD1, 6 bases. V was trimmed by 0 bases and J by 4 bases, leaving 18 bases between them. The length of the CDR3 is 17 residues. Germline CDR1 and CDR2: SGHRS and YFSETQ. CDR3 bases: TGCGCCAGCAGCTTGGCCCCAGGGCGGCAGGGGTCAGATACGCAGTATTTT. This encodes CASSLAPGRQGSDTQYF.

This clonotype was counted a few times. The chain combines TRBV6-5 with TRBJ1-1; D possibly corresponds to TRBD1 (6 bases). Between the trimmed V and J ends, which lost 4 bases and 1 base, there was a span of 13 bases. Germline CDR1 and CDR2: MNHEY and SVGAGI. The CDR3 totals 15 residues. The CDR3 sequence: CASSWGRTANTEAFF. For the CDR3, the DNA is TGTGCCAGCAGTTGGGGGCGGACGGCGAACACTGAAGCTTTCTTT.

The J gene is TRBJ2-5, the V gene TRBV10-1, with 9 nucleotides matching TRBD1. Germline V gene sequence: CDR1 WNHNN, CDR2 SYGVQD (reference sequence). CDR3 size: 15 residues. V gave up 3 bases and J gave up 9 bases; unmatched junction bases: 11. The CDR3 nucleotides read TGCGCCAGCAGTGAAGACAGGGGGGCCAAAACGGCCCAGTACTTC. This codes for CASSEDRGAKTAQYF.

This chain connects TRBV6-5 to TRBJ1-1, with 7 bases lining up with TRBD1. Germline V gene lookup returns CDR1 MNHEY and CDR2 SVGAGI. The CDR3 loop spans 16 amino acids. The V gene end was trimmed by 2 bases and the J gene end by 0 bases; junction bases not matched to a gene: 6. CDR3 sequence: CASSYRGPPLNTEAFF. CDR3 DNA: TGTGCCAGCAGTTACAGGGGGCCCCCTCTGAACACTGAAGCTTTCTTT.

The chain carries TRBV10-3 and TRBJ2-2; maybe TRBD2 (6 bases). This CDR3 comprises 14 residues. V was pared by 2 bases and J by 5 bases, with 9 bases between. Germline CDR1 is ENHRY and CDR2 is SYGVKD. The CDR3 loop is CAISEQAGTGELFF. DNA of the CDR3: TGTGCCATCAGTGAGCAGGCGGGGACCGGGGAGCTGTTTTTT.

J is TRBJ1-1 and V is TRBV20-1; D not certain. Germline CDR1 and CDR2: DFQATT and SNEGSKA (reference sequence). The V end lost 0 bases, the J end lost 0 bases, and 11 bases lay between the germline ends. CDR3 length equals 15 residues. The CDR3 is CSARDRGGLNTEAFF. CDR3 in DNA: TGCAGTGCTAGAGATCGGGGAGGTTTGAACACTGAAGCTTTCTTT.

V and J are TRBV2 and TRBJ2-2; TRBD2 matches at 14 bases. The ends lost 5 bases at V and 3 bases at J; junction bases unmatched: 11. The CDR3 is 19 residues long. Germline CDR1 is SNHLY and CDR2 is FYNNEI. The CDR3 region has the DNA TGTGCCAGCAGTCCGGAGGTTCCGGGACTAGCGGGAGACACCGGGGAGCTGTTTTTT. Protein product: CASSPEVPGLAGDTGELFF.

In its sample, this clonotype was seen a few times. The chain employs TRBV7-9 and TRBJ2-2, with unresolved D. With 3 bases removed from V and 8 bases from J, the gap between germline ends came to 16 bases. Per germline, CDR1 SEHNR and CDR2 FQNEAQ (reference sequence). The CDR3 has 15 residues. Written as DNA, the CDR3 is TGTGCCAGCAGCTTTGCCGGGCCCAGCGAGGGGGAGCTGTTTTTT. It codes for CASSFAGPSEGELFF.

Here the CDR3 DNA reads TGCAGCGTTGCCGGCAGGGTCTCCTACGAGCAGTACTTC. Residues: CSVAGRVSYEQYF. The chain is built from TRBV29-1 and TRBJ2-7; D may be TRBD1 (5 bases). Trimming stripped 4 bases from V and 0 bases from J, with 10 bases between. The germline V gene has CDR1 SQVTM and CDR2 ANQGSEA. There are 13 residues in the CDR3.

Only a few counts were recorded for this clonotype. This chain links TRBV6-1 with TRBJ2-7; D is uncertain. V was cut by 3 bases and J by 2 bases, with 8 bases left in between. The germline gives CDR1 MNHNS, CDR2 SASEGT. This CDR3 contains 13 residues. The CDR3 nucleotides are TGTGCCAGCAGTGAGTCTAGAACCTACGAGCAGTACTTC. It translates to CASSESRTYEQYF.

This clonotype was seen a few times. This chain links TRBV5-1 with TRBJ2-1, with D uncertain. From germline, CDR1 is SGHRS and CDR2 YFSETQ. Trimming left V 0 bases short and J 9 bases short, with 13 bases between. The CDR3 has 14 amino acids. The CDR3 loop is CASSLDREGSEQFF. CDR3 nucleotide sequence: TGCGCCAGCAGCTTGGATCGCGAAGGCAGTGAGCAGTTCTTC.

J is TRBJ2-1 and V is TRBV6-1; 8 bases fit TRBD2. From germline, CDR1 is MNHNS and CDR2 SASEGT. V lost 6 bases and J lost 8; bases outside the gene matches: 15. The CDR3 is 16 amino acids. CDR3 nucleotides: TGTGCCAGCAGCTCGACGAGCGGGAGTCTTAGGTATGAGCAGTTCTTC. It specifies CASSSTSGSLRYEQFF.

The chain recombines TRBV4-2 with TRBJ2-4; TRBD1 matches 7 bases. Trimming removed 4 bases from V and 5 bases from J; junction bases left unmatched: 11. Per the germline V gene, CDR1 is LGHNA and CDR2 is YNFKEQ. This CDR3 is 16 amino acids long. CDR3 sequence reads: CASSRKTQGDQNIQYF. CDR3 coding DNA: TGTGCCAGCAGCCGAAAAACCCAGGGGGATCAAAACATTCAGTACTTC.

V gene TRBV2 combines with J gene TRBJ1-3; 9 bases fit TRBD1. Looked up from germline, CDR1 is SNHLY and CDR2 is FYNNEI. This CDR3 is 17 amino acids long. V lost 5 bases to trimming and J lost 0 bases; unmatched junction nucleotides: 8. As DNA, the CDR3 is TGTGCCAGCAGTTACCGGGACAGGGATGACTCTGGAAACACCATATATTTT. This encodes CASSYRDRDDSGNTIYF.

In its sample, this clonotype was seen a few times. The chain joins TRBV24-1 to TRBJ2-1; 10 nucleotides align to TRBD1. CDR3 length: 16 amino acids. The junction had 7 bases not matched to a gene; V was cut back by 4 bases and J by 5 bases. In germline, CDR1 is KGHDR, CDR2 SFDVKD. CDR3 amino acids: CATSDPPGQGNNEQFF. The DNA of the CDR3 is TGTGCCACCAGTGACCCCCCGGGACAGGGGAACAATGAGCAGTTCTTC.

This clonotype was seen more than once but under ten times. The chain joins TRBV12-3 or TRBV12-4 to TRBJ1-1; 9 positions match TRBD1. CDR3 size: 14 residues. V gave up 6 bases and J gave up 7 bases; unmatched junction bases: 9. The CDR3 region is CASSRTGGASEAFF. The CDR3 DNA sequence: TGTGCCAGCAGCCGTACAGGGGGCGCGAGTGAAGCTTTCTTT.

This rearrangement joins TRBV5-5 to TRBJ2-7; unclear D gene. The CDR3 sequence is 14 residues long. Trimming took 3 bases from V and 3 from J, leaving 13 bases between them. CDR1 SGHKS and CDR2 YYEKEE come from the germline V gene (reference sequence). The DNA of the CDR3 is TGTGCCAGCAGCTACAGTGTCCCCGGCTACGAGCAGTACGTC. Protein sequence: CASSYSVPGYEQYV.

This clonotype turned up a few times. The gene calls are TRBV20-1 and TRBJ2-1, with D hard to call. Trimming left V 4 bases short and J 9 bases short, with 16 bases between. Germline CDR1 DFQATT, CDR2 SNEGSKA (reference sequence). This CDR3 has 13 amino acids. The CDR3 sequence: CSATFRIPGEQFF. CDR3 nucleotide sequence: TGCAGTGCTACTTTCAGGATCCCCGGTGAGCAGTTCTTC.

This clonotype was seen only a few times. The chain is built from TRBV3-1 and TRBJ2-1; D is perhaps TRBD2 (6 bases). Per the germline V gene, CDR1 is LGHDT and CDR2 is YNNKEL (reference sequence). The CDR3 is 17 amino acids. V lost 4 bases and J lost 6, with 22 bases in between. CDR3 nucleotides: TGTGCCAGCAGCCCGTTCCCGGGACTCCGAGGCGCCAATGAGCAGTTCTTC. It yields the protein CASSPFPGLRGANEQFF.

The chain recombines TRBV29-1 with TRBJ1-1; D is ambiguous. Germline CDR1 SQVTM, CDR2 ANQGSEA. The CDR3 has 14 residues. Trimming left V 1 base short and J 0 bases short, with 9 bases between. CDR3 nucleotides: TGCAGCGTTGAAGTCGGCGGGGTGAACACTGAAGCTTTCTTT. Its protein is CSVEVGGVNTEAFF.

The chain employs TRBV10-2 and TRBJ2-7, with 10 bases fitting TRBD1. Germline CDR1 and CDR2: WSHSY and SAAADI. The CDR3 sequence is 13 residues long. Losses at the gene ends were 6 bases for V and 6 bases for J; bases not matched to a gene: 5. The CDR3 loop reads CASRPGTGVEQYV. Written as DNA, the CDR3 is TGCGCCAGCAGACCCGGGACAGGGGTCGAGCAGTACGTC.

The chain is built from TRBV5-1 and TRBJ1-3; 11 bases are shared with TRBD1. The CDR3 contains 17 residues. V lost 4 bases, J lost 0 bases, and 6 bases stayed unmatched. CDR1 is SGHRS and CDR2 is YFSETQ in the germline V gene. CDR3 amino acids: CASSPGTGGFSGNTIYF. The CDR3 region has the DNA TGCGCCAGCAGCCCCGGGACAGGGGGTTTCTCTGGAAACACCATATATTTT. The full variable domain, in which reference TRBV5-1 and TRBJ1-3 provide the parts outside the CDR3, is KAGVTQTPRYLIKTRGQQVTLSCSPISGHRSVSWYQQTPGQGLQFLFEYFSETQRNKGNFPGRFSGRQFSNSRSEMNVSTLELGDSALYLCASSPGTGGFSGNTIYFGEGSWLTVV.

J is TRBJ2-4 and V is TRBV27, with D uncertain. This CDR3 spans 16 amino acids. The germline V gene has CDR1 MNHEY and CDR2 SMNVEV (reference sequence). V shed 1 base and J shed 0 bases, with 10 bases lying between them. The CDR3 DNA follows: TGTGCCAGCAGTTTATTGGGAAACCTAGCCAAAAACATTCAGTACTTC. Its translation: CASSLLGNLAKNIQYF.

The sample holds a few counts of this clonotype. The V and J genes are TRBV9 and TRBJ2-1, with D perhaps TRBD2 (5 bases). The V and J ends lost 1 base and 1 base respectively, with 12 bases between them. The length of the CDR3 is 16 residues. CDR1 is SGDLS, CDR2 YYNGEE, per germline. The CDR3 region has the DNA TGTGCCAGCAGCGTAAAGGGAGACGGATCCTACAATGAGCAGTTCTTC. This gives the protein CASSVKGDGSYNEQFF.

This clonotype showed up just a few times. The rearrangement links TRBV29-1 to TRBJ2-5, with 16 nucleotides matching TRBD2. J was trimmed by 7 bases and V by 6 bases; bases with no gene match: 11. The CDR3 has 16 amino acids. Germline V gives CDR1 SQVTM, CDR2 ANQGSEA. The CDR3 coding sequence is TGCAGCGTGGGGACTAGCGGGGGGGTTAAGCTTCGGACCCAGTACTTC. This translates into CSVGTSGGVKLRTQYF.

The V and J genes are TRBV12-3 or TRBV12-4 and TRBJ2-2; 10 bases are a match to TRBD2. Trimming at V came to 6 bases and at J to 2 bases, leaving 6 bases not matched to a gene. The CDR3 runs 16 residues. The CDR3 sequence is CASSTTSGFNTGELFF. The CDR3 DNA reads TGTGCCAGCAGCACGACTAGCGGGTTCAACACCGGGGAGCTGTTTTTT.

The chain links TRBV4-1 to TRBJ2-1, with D perhaps assigned TRBD1 or TRBD2 (6 bases each). The CDR3 is 16 amino acids. Trimming left V 6 bases short and J 6 bases short, with 21 bases between. Germline-derived CDR1 and CDR2 are MGHRA and YSYEKL. CDR3 sequence: CASSTDRGRLFNEQFF. CDR3 coding DNA: TGCGCCAGCAGTACGGACCGGGGGCGCCTGTTCAATGAGCAGTTCTTC.

The chain employs TRBV3-1 and TRBJ1-2, with unresolved D. The CDR3 is 14 amino acids. V shed 0 bases and J shed 2 bases, with 7 bases lying between them. Germline CDR1 LGHDT, CDR2 YNNKEL (reference sequence). The CDR3 here is CASSQDISNYGYTF. The CDR3 bases are TGTGCCAGCAGCCAAGACATATCAAACTATGGCTACACCTTC. Based on the CDR3 plus reference TRBV3-1 and TRBJ1-2, the full variable domain is DTAVSQTPKYLVTQMGNDKSIKCEQNLGHDTMYWYKQDSKKFLKIMFSYNNKELIINETVPNRFSPKSPDKAHLNLHINSLELGDSAVYFCASSQDISNYGYTFGSGTRLTVV.